Listed below are T cell receptor beta chains from one sample, sequenced in a study of T cells in Graves' hyperthyroidism and ophthalmopathy. MiXCR was run by TCRdb on the multiplex PCR reads, yielding one entry per CDR3 protein. The sample records 300,000 to 450,000 distinct CDR3 sequences, approximately 14% being singletons. Sequences were obtained from blood. Every receptor here comes from a young woman with Graves' hyperthyroidism that later progressed to Graves' ophthalmopathy. CDR3s include the opening cysteine and the closing phenylalanine or tryptophan. Each record gives: clone size, J gene, V gene, CDR3 length, D gene, CDR3 protein, CDR3 DNA. The D gene is left open where the match is weak. Clone size is stated in some rows and not others, as once, few, many or a class when expanded.

clone size: few
J gene: TRBJ2-1
V gene: TRBV18
CDR3 length: 16
D gene: TRBD2
CDR3 protein: CASSPWSGASYNEQFF
CDR3 DNA: TGTGCCAGCTCACCTTGGAGCGGGGCATCCTACAATGAGCAGTTCTTC

clone size: -
J gene: TRBJ2-3
V gene: TRBV12-3/TRBV12-4
CDR3 length: 16
D gene: TRBD1
CDR3 protein: CASSFSTGVSTDTQYF
CDR3 DNA: TGTGCCAGCAGTTTTTCGACAGGGGTTAGCACAGATACGCAGTATTTT

clone size: many
J gene: TRBJ2-5
V gene: TRBV7-6
CDR3 length: 14
D gene: -
CDR3 protein: CASSREAGQETQYF
CDR3 DNA: TGTGCCAGCAGCCGAGAGGCAGGCCAAGAGACCCAGTACTTC

clone size: many
J gene: TRBJ2-2
V gene: TRBV7-9
CDR3 length: 16
D gene: TRBD2
CDR3 protein: CASSPPSGRASGELFF
CDR3 DNA: TGTGCCAGCAGCCCTCCTAGCGGGAGGGCCTCAGGGGAGCTGTTTTTT

clone size: many
J gene: TRBJ2-7
V gene: TRBV30
CDR3 length: 13
D gene: -
CDR3 protein: CAWSLTGLYEQYF
CDR3 DNA: TGTGCCTGGAGTTTAACAGGGCTCTACGAGCAGTACTTC

clone size: -
J gene: TRBJ1-4
V gene: TRBV6-1
CDR3 length: 14
D gene: -
CDR3 protein: CASTTGRTNEKLFF
CDR3 DNA: TGTGCCAGCACCACGGGGCGAACTAATGAAAAACTGTTTTTT

clone size: many
J gene: TRBJ1-2
V gene: TRBV7-8
CDR3 length: 15
D gene: -
CDR3 protein: CASSLHRFSVYGYTF
CDR3 DNA: TGTGCCAGCAGCCTGCACAGATTCAGCGTCTATGGCTACACCTTC

clone size: few
J gene: TRBJ2-7
V gene: TRBV6-1
CDR3 length: 15
D gene: -
CDR3 protein: CASSVQAGPSYEQYF
CDR3 DNA: TGTGCCAGCAGTGTACAAGCGGGTCCCTCCTACGAGCAGTACTTC

clone size: many
J gene: TRBJ2-1
V gene: TRBV29-1
CDR3 length: 13
D gene: TRBD2
CDR3 protein: CSVRGGSTHEQFF
CDR3 DNA: TGCAGCGTTAGGGGCGGGAGTACCCATGAGCAGTTCTTC

clone size: many
J gene: TRBJ2-2
V gene: TRBV7-2
CDR3 length: 16
D gene: TRBD2
CDR3 protein: CASSPWLAGGTGELFF
CDR3 DNA: TGTGCCAGCAGCCCTTGGCTAGCGGGAGGGACTGGGGAGCTGTTTTTT

clone size: many
J gene: TRBJ1-1
V gene: TRBV12-3/TRBV12-4
CDR3 length: 15
D gene: -
CDR3 protein: CASSSIGGLKTEAFF
CDR3 DNA: TGTGCCAGCAGTTCCATAGGAGGTCTGAAGACTGAAGCTTTCTTT

clone size: -
J gene: TRBJ2-7
V gene: TRBV4-3
CDR3 length: 13
D gene: -
CDR3 protein: CASSQDYMGEQYF
CDR3 DNA: TGCGCCAGCAGCCAAGATTATATGGGCGAGCAGTACTTC

clone size: many
J gene: TRBJ2-3
V gene: TRBV18
CDR3 length: 14
D gene: -
CDR3 protein: CASSRSTSTDTQYF
CDR3 DNA: TGTGCCAGCTCACGGTCAACTAGCACAGATACGCAGTATTTT

clone size: few
J gene: TRBJ2-2
V gene: TRBV2
CDR3 length: 15
D gene: TRBD2
CDR3 protein: CASSEVREHTGELFF
CDR3 DNA: TGTGCCAGCAGTGAAGTGCGGGAGCACACCGGGGAGCTGTTTTTT

clone size: many
J gene: TRBJ1-2
V gene: TRBV28
CDR3 length: 15
D gene: -
CDR3 protein: CASSPPGGANYGYTF
CDR3 DNA: TGTGCCAGCAGCCCCCCCGGCGGTGCTAACTATGGCTACACCTTC

clone size: many
J gene: TRBJ2-3
V gene: TRBV7-2
CDR3 length: 16
D gene: -
CDR3 protein: CASSPGLGGTTDTQYF
CDR3 DNA: TGTGCCAGCAGCCCGGGGCTAGGCGGGACAACAGATACGCAGTATTTT

clone size: many
J gene: TRBJ2-7
V gene: TRBV5-4
CDR3 length: 15
D gene: TRBD2
CDR3 protein: CASSSHSGRANEQYF
CDR3 DNA: TGTGCCAGCAGCTCGCATAGCGGGAGAGCAAACGAGCAGTACTTC

clone size: many
J gene: TRBJ1-1
V gene: TRBV20-1
CDR3 length: 12
D gene: -
CDR3 protein: CSARPHLLEAFF
CDR3 DNA: TGCAGTGCTAGACCCCACCTACTAGAAGCTTTCTTT

clone size: many
J gene: TRBJ1-1
V gene: TRBV28
CDR3 length: 13
D gene: -
CDR3 protein: CASSPGGLFEAFF
CDR3 DNA: TGTGCCAGCAGCCCGGGGGGGCTTTTTGAAGCTTTCTTT

clone size: -
J gene: TRBJ1-2
V gene: TRBV5-1
CDR3 length: 15
D gene: TRBD1
CDR3 protein: CASSLTGTDNYGYTF
CDR3 DNA: TGCGCCAGCAGCTTAACCGGGACAGATAACTATGGCTACACCTTC

clone size: many
J gene: TRBJ1-2
V gene: TRBV28
CDR3 length: 15
D gene: -
CDR3 protein: CASSSQTTSNYGYTF
CDR3 DNA: TGTGCCAGCAGTTCACAAACTACCTCTAACTATGGCTACACCTTC

clone size: -
J gene: TRBJ2-1
V gene: TRBV9
CDR3 length: 16
D gene: TRBD2
CDR3 protein: CASSVEAGGDYNEQFF
CDR3 DNA: TGTGCCAGCAGCGTAGAAGCGGGAGGGGATTACAATGAGCAGTTCTTC

clone size: once
J gene: TRBJ2-1
V gene: TRBV7-9
CDR3 length: 20
D gene: -
CDR3 protein: CASSLVPGSEAGGSYNDQFF
CDR3 DNA: TGTGCCAGCAGCTTAGTGCCGGGGTCGGAGGCTGGGGGCTCCTACAATGATCAGTTCTTC

clone size: -
J gene: TRBJ2-1
V gene: TRBV7-3
CDR3 length: 14
D gene: TRBD1
CDR3 protein: CASSLMVGGHEQFF
CDR3 DNA: TGTGCCAGCAGCTTAATGGTAGGGGGCCATGAGCAGTTCTTC

clone size: -
J gene: TRBJ1-2
V gene: TRBV4-1
CDR3 length: 15
D gene: -
CDR3 protein: CASSQGTASNYGYTF
CDR3 DNA: TGCGCCAGCAGCCAGGGTACAGCTTCTAACTATGGCTACACCTTC

clone size: -
J gene: TRBJ2-1
V gene: TRBV7-9
CDR3 length: 15
D gene: -
CDR3 protein: CASSQPRLDGFEQFF
CDR3 DNA: TGTGCCAGCAGCCAACCGAGACTAGACGGATTTGAGCAGTTCTTC

clone size: -
J gene: TRBJ1-6
V gene: TRBV7-2
CDR3 length: 14
D gene: -
CDR3 protein: CASSLVVGNSPLHF
CDR3 DNA: TGTGCCAGCAGCTTAGTAGTGGGCAATTCACCCCTCCACTTT

clone size: many
J gene: TRBJ2-1
V gene: TRBV7-3
CDR3 length: 14
D gene: -
CDR3 protein: CASSSHWNDNEQFF
CDR3 DNA: TGTGCCAGCAGCTCCCACTGGAATGACAATGAGCAGTTCTTC

clone size: -
J gene: TRBJ1-1
V gene: TRBV6-2/TRBV6-3
CDR3 length: 13
D gene: -
CDR3 protein: CASRWGPHREAFF
CDR3 DNA: TGTGCCAGCAGATGGGGACCGCACCGAGAAGCTTTCTTT

clone size: few
J gene: TRBJ2-7
V gene: TRBV10-1
CDR3 length: 14
D gene: -
CDR3 protein: CASSESSVRNEQYF
CDR3 DNA: TGCGCCAGCAGTGAGTCTAGCGTTCGGAACGAGCAGTACTTC

clone size: many
J gene: TRBJ1-1
V gene: TRBV6-2/TRBV6-3
CDR3 length: 12
D gene: -
CDR3 protein: CASSREDTEAFF
CDR3 DNA: TGTGCCAGCAGCCGGGAGGACACTGAAGCTTTCTTT

clone size: -
J gene: TRBJ2-2
V gene: TRBV7-9
CDR3 length: 15
D gene: -
CDR3 protein: CASSLQGKKTGELFF
CDR3 DNA: TGTGCCAGCAGCTTACAGGGGAAAAAGACCGGGGAGCTGTTTTTT

clone size: few
J gene: TRBJ1-6
V gene: TRBV27
CDR3 length: 20
D gene: TRBD1
CDR3 protein: CASSWRTPGTGGVKNSPLHF
CDR3 DNA: TGTGCCAGCAGTTGGAGGACCCCCGGGACAGGGGGCGTGAAGAATTCACCCCTCCACTTT

clone size: many
J gene: TRBJ1-1
V gene: TRBV12-3/TRBV12-4
CDR3 length: 15
D gene: -
CDR3 protein: CASSLFRGWNTEAFF
CDR3 DNA: TGTGCCAGCAGTTTATTTCGGGGCTGGAACACTGAAGCTTTCTTT

clone size: many
J gene: TRBJ2-7
V gene: TRBV11-2
CDR3 length: 17
D gene: -
CDR3 protein: CASSPRGGVRVSYEQYF
CDR3 DNA: TGTGCCAGCAGCCCAAGAGGGGGTGTGCGAGTCTCCTACGAGCAGTACTTC

clone size: few
J gene: TRBJ1-3
V gene: TRBV5-6
CDR3 length: 14
D gene: TRBD1
CDR3 protein: CASSLGDSRNTIYF
CDR3 DNA: TGTGCCAGCAGCTTGGGGGACAGTAGAAACACCATATATTTT

clone size: -
J gene: TRBJ1-1
V gene: TRBV6-1
CDR3 length: 16
D gene: -
CDR3 protein: CASSTGTDEENTEAFF
CDR3 DNA: TGTGCCAGCAGTACCGGGACGGATGAAGAGAACACTGAAGCTTTCTTT

clone size: few
J gene: TRBJ1-6
V gene: TRBV4-1
CDR3 length: 14
D gene: -
CDR3 protein: CASSQGTGGSPLHF
CDR3 DNA: TGCGCCAGCAGCCAAGGAACCGGCGGGTCACCCCTCCACTTT

clone size: many
J gene: TRBJ1-1
V gene: TRBV2
CDR3 length: 15
D gene: -
CDR3 protein: CASDRSTEQSTEAFF
CDR3 DNA: TGTGCCAGCGATAGATCAACCGAACAGTCGACTGAAGCTTTCTTT

clone size: many
J gene: TRBJ1-5
V gene: TRBV27
CDR3 length: 14
D gene: -
CDR3 protein: CASRGTFSNQPQHF
CDR3 DNA: TGTGCCAGCAGAGGGACATTCAGCAATCAGCCCCAGCATTTT

clone size: once
J gene: TRBJ1-1
V gene: TRBV7-8
CDR3 length: 13
D gene: -
CDR3 protein: CASSPGPNTGAFF
CDR3 DNA: TGTGCCAGCAGCCCTGGACCGAACACTGGAGCTTTCTTT

clone size: few
J gene: TRBJ2-3
V gene: TRBV20-1
CDR3 length: 16
D gene: TRBD2
CDR3 protein: CSAKEWSGRAVNTQYF
CDR3 DNA: TGCAGTGCAAAAGAGTGGAGCGGGAGGGCCGTAAATACGCAGTATTTT

clone size: many
J gene: TRBJ1-1
V gene: TRBV20-1
CDR3 length: 18
D gene: -
CDR3 protein: CSARSPFGSGGLNTEAFF
CDR3 DNA: TGCAGTGCCCGGAGCCCCTTTGGGTCCGGCGGACTGAACACTGAAGCTTTCTTT

clone size: many
J gene: TRBJ2-1
V gene: TRBV12-3/TRBV12-4
CDR3 length: 15
D gene: -
CDR3 protein: CASSLIQPNYNEQFF
CDR3 DNA: TGTGCCAGCAGTTTAATACAGCCGAACTACAATGAGCAGTTCTTC

clone size: many
J gene: TRBJ2-5
V gene: TRBV7-9
CDR3 length: 14
D gene: -
CDR3 protein: CASSPREVEETQYF
CDR3 DNA: TGTGCCAGCAGCCCCAGGGAGGTCGAAGAGACCCAGTACTTC

clone size: many
J gene: TRBJ2-7
V gene: TRBV7-2
CDR3 length: 15
D gene: TRBD2
CDR3 protein: CASSLSRTSGTEQYF
CDR3 DNA: TGTGCCAGCAGCTTATCGAGGACTAGCGGGACCGAGCAGTACTTC

clone size: many
J gene: TRBJ2-3
V gene: TRBV18
CDR3 length: 16
D gene: TRBD2
CDR3 protein: CASSDGLAGGTDTQYF
CDR3 DNA: TGTGCCAGCTCAGACGGACTAGCGGGAGGAACAGATACGCAGTATTTT

clone size: -
J gene: TRBJ1-4
V gene: TRBV2
CDR3 length: 14
D gene: -
CDR3 protein: CASSEGGGNEKLFF
CDR3 DNA: TGTGCCAGCAGTGAAGGGGGCGGTAATGAAAAACTGTTTTTT

clone size: many
J gene: TRBJ2-7
V gene: TRBV28
CDR3 length: 15
D gene: -
CDR3 protein: CASSREAGSSYEQYF
CDR3 DNA: TGTGCCAGCAGTCGAGAGGCAGGGAGCTCCTACGAGCAGTACTTC

clone size: -
J gene: TRBJ2-2
V gene: TRBV7-8
CDR3 length: 20
D gene: -
CDR3 protein: CASSLNKSRLAVLNTGELFF
CDR3 DNA: TGTGCCAGCAGCTTAAATAAGAGTCGGCTAGCAGTGTTAAACACCGGGGAGCTGTTTTTT

clone size: many
J gene: TRBJ2-7
V gene: TRBV20-1
CDR3 length: 13
D gene: TRBD2
CDR3 protein: CSARGPGGREQYF
CDR3 DNA: TGCAGTGCTAGAGGTCCGGGAGGGAGGGAGCAGTACTTC

clone size: -
J gene: TRBJ1-1
V gene: TRBV3-1
CDR3 length: 18
D gene: -
CDR3 protein: CASSQEGNRVGGSAEALF
CDR3 DNA: TGTGCCAGCAGCCAAGAGGGGAACAGGGTAGGAGGGTCGGCTGAAGCTCTCTTT

clone size: many
J gene: TRBJ2-5
V gene: TRBV18
CDR3 length: 15
D gene: TRBD2
CDR3 protein: CASSPGTNLQETQYF
CDR3 DNA: TGTGCCAGCTCACCAGGGACTAACCTACAAGAGACCCAGTACTTC